This T cell receptor (beta chain) is from a study of blood T cell repertoires in COVID-19. Looking at the study overall: PBMCs, B-cell-depleted T cells, or T cells provided the cDNA or gDNA that made up the material.

TCRdb keeps only in-frame clones here, not all; method: immunoSEQ multiplex PCR. The sample lists roughly 80,000 clones, roughly four fifths seen once, with just over 20% in the top ten. J was trimmed by 2 bases and V by 6 bases; bases with no gene match: 12. There are 17 residues in the CDR3. Germline CDR1 MRHNA, CDR2 SNTAGT. Sequencing input: peripheral blood. The sequence derives from a human donor in a cohort sampled during active COVID-19. This sequence joins TRBV6-4 and TRBJ2-3; TRBD2 aligns across 9 bases. CDR3 in DNA: TGTGCCAGCAGGGCCGGGACTAGCCCTAGGGACACAGATACGCAGTATTTT. Translation gives CASRAGTSPRDTDTQYF.